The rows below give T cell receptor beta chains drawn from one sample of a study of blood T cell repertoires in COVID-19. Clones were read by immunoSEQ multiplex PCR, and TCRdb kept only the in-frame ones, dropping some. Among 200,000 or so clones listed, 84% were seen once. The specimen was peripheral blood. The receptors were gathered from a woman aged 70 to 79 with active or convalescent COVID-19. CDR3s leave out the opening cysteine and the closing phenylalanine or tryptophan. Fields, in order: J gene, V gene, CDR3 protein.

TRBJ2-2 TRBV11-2 ASSLEQGAGTGELF
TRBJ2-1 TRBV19 ASSARRYHEQF
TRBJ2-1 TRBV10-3 ATLASGANEQF
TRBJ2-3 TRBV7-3 ASSLGQISTDTQY
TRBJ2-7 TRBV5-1 ASSPAGNSYEQY
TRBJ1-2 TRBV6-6 ASSSPGTGGKYGYT
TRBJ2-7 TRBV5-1 ASSSASGTSEQY
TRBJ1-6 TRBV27 ASRFEAYRDRSPLH
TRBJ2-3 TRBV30 AWRETSGTDTQY
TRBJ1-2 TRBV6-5 ASRYGQGEIYGYT
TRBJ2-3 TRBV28 ASRSVRLGYTQY
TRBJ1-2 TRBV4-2 ASSQRSGGSDYGYT